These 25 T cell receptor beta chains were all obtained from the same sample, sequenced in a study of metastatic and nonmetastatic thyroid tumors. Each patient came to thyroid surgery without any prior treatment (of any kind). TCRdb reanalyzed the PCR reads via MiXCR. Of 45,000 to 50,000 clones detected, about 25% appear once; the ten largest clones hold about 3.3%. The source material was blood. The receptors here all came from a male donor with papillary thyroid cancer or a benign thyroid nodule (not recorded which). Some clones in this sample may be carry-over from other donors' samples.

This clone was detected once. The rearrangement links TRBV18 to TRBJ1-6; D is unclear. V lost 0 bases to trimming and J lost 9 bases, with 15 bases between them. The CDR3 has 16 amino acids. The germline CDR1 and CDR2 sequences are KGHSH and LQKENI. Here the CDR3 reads CASSPPGGGSGSPLHF. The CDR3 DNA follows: TGTGCCAGCTCACCACCGGGAGGTGGGAGCGGTTCACCCCTCCACTTT.

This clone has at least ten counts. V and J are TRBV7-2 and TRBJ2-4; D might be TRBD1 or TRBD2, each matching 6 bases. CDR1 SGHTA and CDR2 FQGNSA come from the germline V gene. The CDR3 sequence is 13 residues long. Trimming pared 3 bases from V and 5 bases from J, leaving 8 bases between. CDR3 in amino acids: CASSFRGENIQYF. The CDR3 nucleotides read TGTGCCAGCAGCTTTAGGGGGGAAAACATTCAGTACTTC.

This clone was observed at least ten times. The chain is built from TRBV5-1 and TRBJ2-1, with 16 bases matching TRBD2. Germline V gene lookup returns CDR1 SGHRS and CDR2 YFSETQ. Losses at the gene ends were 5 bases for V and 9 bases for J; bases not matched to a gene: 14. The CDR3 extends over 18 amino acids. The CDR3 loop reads CASRGTGGTSGRAREQFF. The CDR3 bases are TGCGCCAGCAGGGGGACAGGGGGGACTAGCGGGAGGGCCCGTGAGCAGTTCTTC.

The DNA for the CDR3 is TGTGCCAGTACCCCCCCCGGGGAGCTGTTTTTT. This translates into CASTPPGELFF. The chain links TRBV19 to TRBJ2-2; D is undetermined. The CDR3 is made up of 11 amino acids. V lost 7 bases and J lost 6, with 6 bases in between. Germline values: CDR1 LNHDA, CDR2 SQIVND (reference sequence).

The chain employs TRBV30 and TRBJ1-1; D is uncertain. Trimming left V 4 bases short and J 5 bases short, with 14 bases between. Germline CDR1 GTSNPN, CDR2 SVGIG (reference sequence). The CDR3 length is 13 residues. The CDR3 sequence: CAWIAQRWTEAFF. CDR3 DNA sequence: TGTGCCTGGATTGCGCAGAGGTGGACTGAAGCTTTCTTT.

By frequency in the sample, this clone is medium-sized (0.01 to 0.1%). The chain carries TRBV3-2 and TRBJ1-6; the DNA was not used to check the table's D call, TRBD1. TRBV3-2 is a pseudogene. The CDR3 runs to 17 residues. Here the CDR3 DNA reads TGTGCCAGCAGCCCCTACAGAACCGGGACAGGAGCTTCACCCCTCCACTTT. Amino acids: CASSPYRTGTGASPLHF.

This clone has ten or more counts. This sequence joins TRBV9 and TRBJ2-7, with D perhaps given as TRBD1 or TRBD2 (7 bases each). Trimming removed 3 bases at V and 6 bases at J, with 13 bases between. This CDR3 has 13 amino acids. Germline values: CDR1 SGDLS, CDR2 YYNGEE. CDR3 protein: CASSATGRGEQYF. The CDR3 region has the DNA TGTGCCAGCAGCGCGACAGGGAGGGGCGAGCAGTACTTC.

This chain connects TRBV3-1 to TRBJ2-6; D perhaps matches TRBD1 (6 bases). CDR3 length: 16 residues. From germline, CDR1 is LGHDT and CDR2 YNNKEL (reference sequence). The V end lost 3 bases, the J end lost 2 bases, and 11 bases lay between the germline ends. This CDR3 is CASSQGRGPGANVLTF. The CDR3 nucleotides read TGTGCCAGCAGCCAGGGCAGGGGACCTGGGGCCAACGTCCTGACTTTC.

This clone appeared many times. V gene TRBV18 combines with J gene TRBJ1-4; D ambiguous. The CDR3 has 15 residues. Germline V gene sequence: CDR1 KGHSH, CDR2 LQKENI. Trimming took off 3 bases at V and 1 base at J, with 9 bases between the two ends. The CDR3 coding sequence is TGTGCCAGCTCACCCACCAGAGGAACTAATGAAAAACTGTTTTTT. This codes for CASSPTRGTNEKLFF.

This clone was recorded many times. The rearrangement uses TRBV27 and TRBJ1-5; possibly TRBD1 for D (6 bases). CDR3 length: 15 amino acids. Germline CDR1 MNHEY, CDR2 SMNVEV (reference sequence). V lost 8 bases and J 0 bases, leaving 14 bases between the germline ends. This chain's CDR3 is CASGGGPYSNQPQHF. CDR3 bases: TGTGCCAGCGGGGGGGGGCCTTATAGCAATCAGCCCCAGCATTTT.

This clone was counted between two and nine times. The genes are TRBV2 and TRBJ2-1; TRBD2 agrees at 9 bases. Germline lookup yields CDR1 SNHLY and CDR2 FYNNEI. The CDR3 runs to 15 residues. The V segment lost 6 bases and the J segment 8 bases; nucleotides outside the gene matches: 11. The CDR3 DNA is TGTGCCAGCAGGGTAGCGGGAGCGGGGGGCCATGAGCAGTTCTTC. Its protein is CASRVAGAGGHEQFF. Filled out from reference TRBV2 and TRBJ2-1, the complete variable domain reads EPEVTQTPSHQVTQMGQEVILRCVPISNHLYFYWYRQILGQKVEFLVSFYNNEISEKSEIFDDQFSVERPDGSNFTLKIRSTKLEDSAMYFCASRVAGAGGHEQFFGPGTRLTVL.

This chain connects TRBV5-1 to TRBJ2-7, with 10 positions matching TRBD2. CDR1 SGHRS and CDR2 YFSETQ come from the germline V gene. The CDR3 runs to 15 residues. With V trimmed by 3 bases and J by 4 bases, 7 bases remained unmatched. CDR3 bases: TGCGCCAGCAGCTCTACCCCGGGACTAGCGTACGAGCAGTACTTC. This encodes CASSSTPGLAYEQYF.

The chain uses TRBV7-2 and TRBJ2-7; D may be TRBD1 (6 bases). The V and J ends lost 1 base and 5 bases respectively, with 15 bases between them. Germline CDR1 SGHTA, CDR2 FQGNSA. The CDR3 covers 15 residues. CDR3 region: CASSLGGQGLHEQYF. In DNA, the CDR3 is TGTGCCAGCAGCTTAGGCGGGCAGGGGTTACACGAGCAGTACTTC.

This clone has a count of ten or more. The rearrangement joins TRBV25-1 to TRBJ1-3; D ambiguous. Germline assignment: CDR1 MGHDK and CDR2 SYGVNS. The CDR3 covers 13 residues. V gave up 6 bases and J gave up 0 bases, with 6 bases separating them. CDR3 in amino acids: CASSSSSGNTIYF. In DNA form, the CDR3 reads TGTGCCAGCAGCTCGAGCTCTGGAAACACCATATATTTT. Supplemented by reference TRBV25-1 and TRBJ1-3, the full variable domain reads EADIYQTPRYLVIGTGKKITLECSQTMGHDKMYWYQQDPGMELHLIHYSYGVNSTEKGDLSSESTVSRIRTEHFPLTLESARPSHTSQYLCASSSSSGNTIYFGEGSWLTVV.

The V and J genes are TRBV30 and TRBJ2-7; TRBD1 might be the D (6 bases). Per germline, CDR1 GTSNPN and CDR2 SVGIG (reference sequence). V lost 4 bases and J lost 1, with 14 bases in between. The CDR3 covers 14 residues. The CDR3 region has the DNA TGTGCCTGGAATACCGGGACATATTCCTACGAGCAGTACTTC. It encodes CAWNTGTYSYEQYF.

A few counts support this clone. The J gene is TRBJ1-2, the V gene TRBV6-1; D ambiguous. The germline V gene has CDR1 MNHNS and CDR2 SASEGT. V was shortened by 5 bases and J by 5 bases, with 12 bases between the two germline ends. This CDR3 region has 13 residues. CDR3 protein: CASSSTGTYGYTF. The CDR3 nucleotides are TGTGCCAGCAGTTCGACCGGAACATATGGCTACACCTTC.

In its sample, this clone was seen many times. Here the CDR3 reads CASSPGLAGVYGTGELFF. The CDR3 bases are TGTGCCAGCAGCCCGGGACTAGCGGGAGTTTATGGAACCGGGGAGCTGTTTTTT. J is TRBJ2-2 and V is TRBV4-2; 14 nucleotides match TRBD2. The V gene's germline CDR1 is LGHNA and CDR2 YNFKEQ. The CDR3 consists of 18 residues. Trimming removed 4 bases from V and 5 bases from J; junction bases left unmatched: 9.

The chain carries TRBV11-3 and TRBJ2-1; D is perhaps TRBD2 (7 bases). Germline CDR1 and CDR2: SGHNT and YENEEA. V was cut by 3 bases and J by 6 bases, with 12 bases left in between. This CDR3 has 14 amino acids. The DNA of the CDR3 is TGTGCCAGCAGCTTGTCAGGGGAGGGCAATGAGCAGTTCTTC. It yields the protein CASSLSGEGNEQFF.

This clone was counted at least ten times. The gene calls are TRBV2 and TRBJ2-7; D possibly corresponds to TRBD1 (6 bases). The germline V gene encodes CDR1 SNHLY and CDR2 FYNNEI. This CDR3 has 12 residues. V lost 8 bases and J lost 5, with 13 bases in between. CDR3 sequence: CASRQQGDEQYF. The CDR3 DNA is TGTGCCAGCCGACAACAGGGAGACGAGCAGTACTTC.

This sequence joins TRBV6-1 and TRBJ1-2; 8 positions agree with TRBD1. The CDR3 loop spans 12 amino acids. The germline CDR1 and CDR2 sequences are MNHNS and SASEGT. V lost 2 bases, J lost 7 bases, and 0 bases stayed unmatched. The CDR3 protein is CASSETGGGYTF. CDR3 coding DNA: TGTGCCAGCAGTGAAACAGGGGGTGGCTACACCTTC.

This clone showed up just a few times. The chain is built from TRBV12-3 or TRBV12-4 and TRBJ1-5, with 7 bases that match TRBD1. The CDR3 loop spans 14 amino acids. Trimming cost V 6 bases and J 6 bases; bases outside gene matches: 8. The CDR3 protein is CASSSQGVFQPQHF. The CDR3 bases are TGTGCCAGCAGCTCCCAGGGGGTCTTTCAGCCCCAGCATTTT.

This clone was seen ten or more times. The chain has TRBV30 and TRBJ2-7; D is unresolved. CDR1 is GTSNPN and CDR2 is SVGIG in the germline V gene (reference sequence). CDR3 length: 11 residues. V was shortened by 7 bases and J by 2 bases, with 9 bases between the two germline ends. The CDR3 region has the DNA TGTGCCTCTTCGGACCCCTACGAGCAGTACTTC. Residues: CASSDPYEQYF.

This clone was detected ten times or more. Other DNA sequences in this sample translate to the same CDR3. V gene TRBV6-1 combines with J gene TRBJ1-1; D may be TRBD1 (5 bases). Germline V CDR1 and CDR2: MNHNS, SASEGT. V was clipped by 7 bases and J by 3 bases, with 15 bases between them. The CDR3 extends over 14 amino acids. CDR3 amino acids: CASKGPTAYTEAFF. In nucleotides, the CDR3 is TGTGCCAGCAAGGGGCCGACAGCGTACACTGAAGCTTTCTTT.

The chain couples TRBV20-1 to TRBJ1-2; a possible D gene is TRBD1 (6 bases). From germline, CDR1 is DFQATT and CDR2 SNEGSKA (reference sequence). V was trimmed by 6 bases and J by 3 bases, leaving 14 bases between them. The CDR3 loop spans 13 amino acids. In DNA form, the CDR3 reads TGCAGTGCCATCAATCCAGGGGACTATGGCTACACCTTC. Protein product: CSAINPGDYGYTF.

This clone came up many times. CDR3 DNA sequence: TGCAGTGCTAGATCGGGACAGGGGTTCACTTACGAGCAGTACTTC. Translated: CSARSGQGFTYEQYF. The chain employs TRBV20-1 and TRBJ2-7; 10 nucleotides align to TRBD1. Trimming removed 2 bases from V and 4 bases from J; junction bases left unmatched: 8. The length of the CDR3 is 15 residues. Per the germline V gene, CDR1 is DFQATT and CDR2 is SNEGSKA (reference sequence).